This section outlines one T cell receptor beta chain sequence together with its context. Its antigen is undetermined. Measured with immunoSEQ multiplex PCR; TCRdb has only the in-frame clones, and not every one. The table shows roughly 20,000 clones, with around 79% occurring only once. The record originates from a study of CD4 T cells in relation to SARS-CoV-2 and coronaviruses. CD4+ T cells from unexposed donors were obtained before the COVID-19 pandemic (2011-2018). Isolation of CD4+ T cells took place after around 11 days in culture. Cultures held some 1.8 million PBMCs per well with approximately 10 IU/ml IL-2. On days 3 and 7, cultures got half fresh IL-2 medium. This CDR3 has 13 amino acids. Looked up from germline, CDR1 is MDHEN and CDR2 is SYDVKM. V lost 7 bases to trimming and J lost 0 bases, with 10 bases between them.

This TCR was sampled from a human donor in good health. The genes are TRBV28 and TRBJ2-7; D is ambiguous. Input material: CD4+ T cells from PBMCs, cultured in vitro. This CDR3 reads CASNPGDSYEQYF. The CDR3 DNA reads as TGTGCCAGCAACCCGGGTGACTCCTACGAGCAGTACTTC.